These 21 T cell receptor beta chains came from one sample sequenced in a study of shared clonotypes between healthy human individuals. Assay used: immunoSEQ multiplex PCR; TCRdb lists only in-frame clones, some missing. The data contain 730,000 or so clones, around 72% of them singletons. Sequencing was carried out using memory CD4+ T cells sorted from blood. Subset defined: CD45RA-negative fraction. The receptor source for this set is a woman in her 30s in good health.

This clone was observed a handful of times. The V call is TRBV19, the J call TRBJ1-5; no clear D. V dropped 8 bases and J dropped 3 bases, with 14 bases sitting between them. This CDR3 region has 14 residues. The germline V gene has CDR1 LNHDA and CDR2 SQIVND (reference sequence). The CDR3 coding sequence is TGTGCCAGTCGCTATGCAGGCACCAATCAGCCCCAGCATTTT. Translation: CASRYAGTNQPQHF.

As for this clone: Other DNA sequences in this sample translate to the same CDR3. CDR3 coding DNA: TGTGCCAGCAGTTTACCCGACATCTCCTACGAGCAGTACTTC. Translation: CASSLPDISYEQYF. The chain carries TRBV28 and TRBJ2-7; D not certain. CDR1 and CDR2 from the germline V gene are MDHEN and SYDVKM. The V and J ends lost 2 bases and 0 bases respectively, with 8 bases between them. This CDR3 contains 14 residues.

This chain uses TRBV6-5 with TRBJ2-7, with D unresolved. Germline loops: CDR1 MNHEY, CDR2 SVGAGI. Trimming took 7 bases from V and 7 from J, leaving 17 bases between them. The CDR3 runs to 13 residues. The CDR3 DNA reads TGTGCCAGCACCAACCCGGGTTCGGGTGAGCAGTACTTC. As protein: CASTNPGSGEQYF.

The V call is TRBV27, the J call TRBJ2-7; no definite D call. Trimming stripped 5 bases from V and 3 bases from J, with 23 bases between. The CDR3 has 17 amino acids. CDR1 is MNHEY and CDR2 is SMNVEV in the germline V gene (reference sequence). The chain's CDR3 is CASSLPIPLGEFYEQYF. The DNA for the CDR3 is TGTGCCAGCAGTCTCCCAATCCCTCTAGGAGAGTTCTACGAGCAGTACTTC.

This chain links TRBV9 with TRBJ2-2, with 7 bases lining up with TRBD2. Germline lookup yields CDR1 SGDLS and CDR2 YYNGEE. The CDR3 runs 14 residues. Trimming at V came to 5 bases and at J to 2 bases, leaving 3 bases not matched to a gene. This chain's CDR3 is CASRREYNTGELFF. CDR3 nucleotides: TGTGCCAGCAGGCGGGAGTATAACACCGGGGAGCTGTTTTTT.

This clone was observed at least ten times. Other DNA sequences in this sample translate to the same CDR3. J is TRBJ2-1 and V is TRBV7-2; no reliable D call. CDR3 length equals 14 residues. With 1 base removed from V and 0 bases from J, the gap between germline ends came to 4 bases. CDR1 is SGHTA, CDR2 FQGNSA, per germline. The CDR3 coding sequence is TGTGCCAGCAGCTTAGATAGCTCCTACAATGAGCAGTTCTTC. This encodes CASSLDSSYNEQFF.

This chain joins TRBV6-6 and TRBJ2-1; no clear D. The germline CDR1 and CDR2 sequences are MNHNY and SVGAGI (reference sequence). Trimming shortened V by 0 bases and J by 4 bases, and 13 bases separated the two germline ends. The CDR3 consists of 16 residues. The CDR3 is CASSYSGQTRYNEQFF. In DNA, the CDR3 is TGTGCCAGCAGTTACTCGGGCCAGACAAGATACAATGAGCAGTTCTTC.

V usage is TRBV29-1 and J usage is TRBJ2-1, with D unresolved. V lost 3 bases and J 0 bases, leaving 12 bases between the germline ends. This CDR3 is 15 amino acids long. CDR1 is SQVTM, CDR2 ANQGSEA, per germline. The CDR3 is CSVDERQSSYNEQFF. In DNA, the CDR3 is TGCAGCGTTGATGAGCGTCAGAGCTCCTACAATGAGCAGTTCTTC.

This rearrangement joins TRBV5-1 to TRBJ2-1, with unresolved D. The V gene's germline CDR1 is SGHRS and CDR2 YFSETQ. Deletions cut 0 bases from V and 0 bases from J, with 7 bases between. The CDR3 loop spans 15 amino acids. DNA for the CDR3: TGCGCCAGCAGCTTGGATGGTACCTCCTACAATGAGCAGTTCTTC. The encoded protein is CASSLDGTSYNEQFF.

V usage is TRBV4-1 and J usage is TRBJ2-1; TRBD2 matches 7 bases. V dropped 4 bases and J dropped 9; count of bases not matched to a gene: 9. The CDR3 has 14 amino acids. Germline V gene sequence: CDR1 MGHRA, CDR2 YSYEKL. CDR3 coding DNA: TGCGCCAGCAGCCGTGGACTAGTAGGCGTTGAGCAGTTCTTC. It is translated as CASSRGLVGVEQFF.

This clone showed up just a few times. This chain connects TRBV15 to TRBJ1-3; D is unresolved. V lost 1 base to trimming and J lost 0 bases, with 10 bases between them. This CDR3 comprises 16 residues. Germline V gene lookup returns CDR1 LNHNV and CDR2 YYDKDF (reference sequence). The CDR3 here is CATSRGGAGSGNTIYF. The CDR3, as DNA: TGTGCCACCAGCAGAGGCGGCGCGGGCTCTGGAAACACCATATATTTT.

The rearrangement joins TRBV30 to TRBJ1-2; 7 bases map to TRBD1. The CDR3 covers 13 residues. Germline V lookup: CDR1 GTSNPN, CDR2 SVGIG (reference sequence). CDR3 coding DNA: TGTGCTTTAGGGGACAGACTAAACTATGGCTACACCTTC. It is translated as CALGDRLNYGYTF.

With regard to this clone: In the same sample, other DNA sequences code for this CDR3. The J gene is TRBJ1-5, the V gene TRBV7-9; D not resolved. CDR1 and CDR2 (germline): SEHNR, FQNEAQ (reference sequence). There are 12 residues in the CDR3. The V and J ends lost 1 base and 2 bases respectively, with 0 bases between them. The CDR3 loop is CASSLGNQPQHF. The DNA of the CDR3 is TGTGCCAGCAGCTTAGGCAATCAGCCCCAGCATTTT.

The CDR3 sequence: CAWSSGAIWRGYF. The CDR3 bases are TGTGCCTGGAGCTCAGGAGCAATCTGGAGGGGGTACTTC. The chain is built from TRBV30 and TRBJ2-5; D is perhaps TRBD2 (6 bases). Germline CDR1 reads GTSNPN; CDR2 reads SVGIG (reference sequence). V was pared by 3 bases and J by 13 bases, with 21 bases between. The CDR3 extends over 13 amino acids.

V is TRBV4-2 and J is TRBJ2-3; D might be TRBD1 (5 bases). CDR1 and CDR2 (germline): LGHNA, YNFKEQ. Between the trimmed V and J ends, which lost 3 bases and 4 bases, there was a span of 8 bases. CDR3 size: 13 residues. The CDR3 protein is CASSQDKSDTQYF. The CDR3 DNA reads as TGTGCCAGCAGCCAGGACAAGTCAGATACGCAGTATTTT.

V is TRBV14 and J is TRBJ2-4; D is undetermined. Between the trimmed V and J ends, which lost 4 bases and 6 bases, there was a span of 10 bases. CDR3 length: 13 amino acids. CDR1 and CDR2 (germline): SGHDN, FVKESK. CDR3 sequence reads: CASSRGTGNIQYF. Written as DNA, the CDR3 is TGTGCCAGCAGCCGCGGAACCGGAAACATTCAGTACTTC. The whole variable domain, filled in from reference TRBV14 and TRBJ2-4, reads EAGVTQFPSHSVIEKGQTVTLRCDPISGHDNLYWYRRVMGKEIKFLLHFVKESKQDESGMPNNRFLAERTGGTYSTLKVQPAELEDSGVYFCASSRGTGNIQYFGAGTRLSVL.

The chain links TRBV7-6 to TRBJ2-5, with 9 nucleotides matching TRBD2. Trimming at V came to 5 bases and at J to 1 base, leaving 8 bases not matched to a gene. The length of the CDR3 is 16 residues. Germline V gene lookup returns CDR1 SGHVS and CDR2 FNYEAQ. The CDR3 protein is CASSPLAGTLQETQYF. In DNA, the CDR3 is TGTGCCAGCAGCCCACTAGCGGGCACTCTCCAAGAGACCCAGTACTTC.

This sequence joins TRBV27 and TRBJ2-7; possibly TRBD2 for D (5 bases). The V gene's germline CDR1 is MNHEY and CDR2 SMNVEV (reference sequence). The V end was cut by 6 bases, the J end by 2 bases, with 17 bases between. The CDR3 spans 15 residues. CDR3: CASSTPGIYPYEQYF. The CDR3 DNA reads TGTGCCAGCAGCACTCCCGGGATATATCCCTACGAGCAGTACTTC.

This chain joins TRBV15 and TRBJ1-1; D gene unclear. CDR1 is LNHNV and CDR2 is YYDKDF in the germline V gene (reference sequence). The V end lost 0 bases, the J end lost 6 bases, and 14 bases lay between the germline ends. The CDR3 spans 15 residues. The CDR3 DNA sequence: TGTGCCACCAGCAGAGATCCCCAAACTTGGTCTGAAGCTTTCTTT. Protein sequence: CATSRDPQTWSEAFF.

This sequence joins TRBV6-7 and TRBJ1-1, with 8 bases matching TRBD1. TRBV6-7 qualifies as an ORF whose function is uncertain. This CDR3 spans 13 amino acids. With 2 bases clipped from V and 12 bases from J, the junction kept 8 bases outside the gene matches. The CDR3 spells CASSYRTGRRTFF. DNA of the CDR3: TGTGCCAGCAGTTACCGGACAGGGCGGCGGACTTTCTTT.

Comments on this clone: The same CDR3 arises from other DNA sequences in this sample as well. This rearrangement joins TRBV18 to TRBJ1-1, with D perhaps TRBD1 (5 bases). V gave up 3 bases and J gave up 0 bases, with 8 bases separating them. The germline gives CDR1 KGHSH, CDR2 LQKENI. This CDR3 is 14 amino acids long. CDR3 protein: CASSPDSMNTEAFF. CDR3 sequence (DNA): TGTGCCAGCTCACCCGACAGCATGAACACTGAAGCTTTCTTT.